This section outlines one T cell receptor beta chain sequence together with its context. The antigen is not known. The data are from a study of T cell responses to AZD1222 COVID-19 vaccine. General observations from the study: Clonal diversity was possibly underestimated, and white British individuals and females predominated among donors. When two AZD1222 doses had been given, Spike-specific TCR breadth and depth rose.

The CDR3 runs 13 residues. Trimming left V 3 bases short and J 2 bases short, with 6 bases between. Per germline, CDR1 MGHRA and CDR2 YSYEKL. Some clones are missing from TCRdb's copy, which holds only in-frame ones; the method was immunoSEQ multiplex PCR. Of more than 60,000 clones in the sample, approximately 85% are singletons; the top ten hold approximately 18%. This rearrangement joins TRBV4-1 to TRBJ2-3; D gene unclear. The source of this sequence is an adult in good health. The sample was peripheral blood, taken on day 0 of AZD1222 vaccination. CDR3 loop: CASSHPDTDTQYF. The CDR3 DNA sequence: TGCGCCAGCAGCCACCCGGACACAGATACGCAGTATTTT.